The next 28 T cell receptor beta chains were all read from a single sample in a study of blood T cell repertoires in COVID-19. Assay: immunoSEQ multiplex PCR; the TCRdb copy retains only in-frame clones and omits some. The profile shows some 200,000 clones, more than 65% of them singletons. The sample comprised peripheral blood. These TCRs come from a human donor with acute or convalescent COVID-19. The donor label of this sample is uncertain.

J is TRBJ2-2 and V is TRBV11-2; TRBD2 aligns across 10 bases. The length of the CDR3 is 15 residues. Losses at the gene ends were 2 bases for V and 5 bases for J; bases not matched to a gene: 2. Germline CDR1 is SGHAT and CDR2 is FQNNGV. CDR3 in amino acids: CASSLPLAGTGELFF. CDR3 DNA sequence: TGTGCCAGCAGCTTACCACTAGCGGGGACCGGGGAGCTGTTTTTT.

On this clone itself: Other DNA variants within this sample encode the same CDR3. The chain has TRBV15 and TRBJ1-5; D gene unclear. In germline, CDR1 is LNHNV, CDR2 YYDKDF (reference sequence). V shed 0 bases and J shed 7 bases, with 4 bases lying between them. This CDR3 is 12 amino acids long. In nucleotides, the CDR3 is TGTGCCACCAGCAGAGATCAGCAGCCCCAGCATTTT. As protein: CATSRDQQPQHF.

V is TRBV9 and J is TRBJ1-2; D remains unclear. The V gene lost 3 bases and the J gene lost 8 bases, with 20 bases spanning the gap. CDR3 length: 15 amino acids. CDR1 SGDLS and CDR2 YYNGEE come from the germline V gene. CDR3 bases: TGTGCCAGCAGCGAATCGAATTCACCCCGGGGAGGCTACACCTTC. Translated, it gives CASSESNSPRGGYTF.

The chain has TRBV6-6 and TRBJ2-3, with 11 bases lining up with TRBD2. V lost 5 bases to trimming and J lost 2 bases; unmatched junction nucleotides: 6. CDR1 is MNHNY, CDR2 SVGAGI, per germline (reference sequence). The CDR3 is 16 amino acids. CDR3 loop: CASSQIAGGNTDTQYF. As DNA, the CDR3 is TGTGCCAGCAGTCAAATAGCGGGAGGGAACACAGATACGCAGTATTTT.

The chain uses TRBV12-3 or TRBV12-4 and TRBJ2-7; D not resolved. The CDR3 covers 11 residues. Trimming took off 5 bases at V and 4 bases at J, with 6 bases between the two ends. The CDR3 region is CASSRIYEQYF. CDR3 sequence (DNA): TGTGCCAGCAGTCGTATATACGAGCAGTACTTC.

The CDR3 DNA follows: TGTGCCAGCAGCCCCTCCGGGACTAGGTTTACAGATACGCAGTATTTT. Residues: CASSPSGTRFTDTQYF. This chain connects TRBV7-3 to TRBJ2-3, with 8 bases matching TRBD2. The CDR3 is 16 amino acids. Germline V gene data show CDR1 as SGHTA and CDR2 as FQGTGA. The J segment lost 3 bases and the V segment lost 5 bases, leaving 10 bases of the junction unmatched.

In this sample, this clone turned up a few times. The V and J genes are TRBV30 and TRBJ1-5; 9 bases align to TRBD1. The CDR3 loop spans 14 amino acids. V lost 3 bases and J lost 7; bases outside the gene matches: 7. The germline gives CDR1 GTSNPN, CDR2 SVGIG (reference sequence). Written as DNA, the CDR3 is TGTGCCTGGAGCTACAGGGGGCAACGACAGCCCCAGCATTTT. As protein: CAWSYRGQRQPQHF.

V and J are TRBV30 and TRBJ1-6, with D possibly matching TRBD1 (5 bases). This CDR3 region has 13 residues. V lost 5 bases and J 7 bases, leaving 12 bases between the germline ends. Germline V lookup: CDR1 GTSNPN, CDR2 SVGIG (reference sequence). The CDR3 sequence is CAWQGDENSPLHF. The CDR3 DNA reads as TGTGCCTGGCAAGGGGATGAGAATTCACCCCTCCACTTT.

V usage is TRBV6-5 and J usage is TRBJ1-5, with a tentative D call TRBD1 (5 bases). Germline V CDR1 and CDR2: MNHEY, SVGAGI. The CDR3 is 14 amino acids. Trimming removed 4 bases from V and 7 bases from J, with 14 bases in between. CDR3 sequence reads: CASSSLGQGQPQHF. The CDR3 nucleotides read TGTGCCAGCAGTTCCCTGGGGCAGGGCCAGCCCCAGCATTTT.

V usage is TRBV25-1 and J usage is TRBJ2-5; TRBD2 matches 8 bases. Germline V gene lookup returns CDR1 MGHDK and CDR2 SYGVNS. There are 13 residues in the CDR3. V was clipped by 7 bases and J by 4 bases; unmatched bases: 5. CDR3 sequence (DNA): TGTGCCAGCAACGGGGCGGGAGGAGAGACCCAGTACTTC. Protein product: CASNGAGGETQYF.

The V and J genes are TRBV7-2 and TRBJ2-5; 8 nucleotides agree with TRBD2. Germline V CDR1 and CDR2: SGHTA, FQGNSA. With V trimmed by 1 base and J by 5 bases, 6 bases remained unmatched. The CDR3 is 15 amino acids. The CDR3 protein is CASSLDLAGGETQYF. The CDR3 DNA follows: TGTGCCAGCAGCTTAGATCTAGCGGGTGGTGAGACCCAGTACTTC.

J is TRBJ2-2 and V is TRBV5-1, with 13 bases fitting TRBD2. There are 16 residues in the CDR3. The germline CDR1 and CDR2 sequences are SGHRS and YFSETQ. Trimming cost V 3 bases and J 6 bases; bases outside gene matches: 5. DNA for the CDR3: TGCGCCAGCAGCTCCGGGACTAGCGGGAAACCCGGGGAGCTGTTTTTT. It translates to CASSSGTSGKPGELFF.

The rearrangement uses TRBV3-1 (or the pseudogene TRBV3-2) and TRBJ2-2, with 7 nucleotides matching TRBD1. V lost 3 bases to trimming and J lost 6 bases; unmatched junction nucleotides: 4. CDR3 length: 14 amino acids. In germline, CDR1 is LGHDT, CDR2 YNNKEL (reference sequence). CDR3 sequence: CASSHGGQAGELFF. CDR3 DNA: TGTGCCAGCAGCCATGGCGGACAGGCCGGGGAGCTGTTTTTT.

The rearrangement joins TRBV7-9 to TRBJ1-2, with a tentative D call TRBD1 (5 bases). The CDR3 consists of 17 residues. From germline, CDR1 is SEHNR and CDR2 FQNEAQ (reference sequence). V gave up 0 bases and J gave up 4 bases, with 18 bases separating them. This chain's CDR3 is CASSLAGRATRRYGYTF. CDR3 DNA sequence: TGTGCCAGCAGCTTAGCCGGCAGGGCAACTCGACGCTATGGCTACACCTTC.

This sequence joins TRBV10-3 and TRBJ2-1; TRBD2 matches 8 bases. The CDR3 consists of 13 residues. From germline, CDR1 is ENHRY and CDR2 SYGVKD. Losses at the gene ends were 8 bases for V and 7 bases for J; bases not matched to a gene: 7. The CDR3 loop is CAIEREPRNEQFF. Here the CDR3 DNA reads TGTGCCATCGAGCGGGAGCCGAGGAATGAGCAGTTCTTC.

This clone showed up just once. The CDR3: CAWSVGRGMTEAFF. The CDR3 nucleotides are TGTGCCTGGAGTGTAGGCAGGGGAATGACTGAAGCTTTCTTT. The V call is TRBV30, the J call TRBJ1-1, with a tentative D call TRBD1 (6 bases). Trimming shortened V by 0 bases and J by 5 bases, and 13 bases separated the two germline ends. The CDR3 is made up of 14 amino acids. Germline CDR1 reads GTSNPN; CDR2 reads SVGIG (reference sequence).

The chain links TRBV6-5 to TRBJ2-3; D is unresolved. The CDR3 length is 15 residues. V was trimmed by 0 bases and J by 2 bases, leaving 9 bases between them. The germline CDR1 and CDR2 sequences are MNHEY and SVGAGI. The CDR3: CASSYSSQATDTQYF. The CDR3, as DNA: TGTGCCAGCAGTTACTCGAGTCAGGCCACAGATACGCAGTATTTT.

The rearrangement uses TRBV3-1 (or the pseudogene TRBV3-2) and TRBJ2-7, with D possibly being TRBD2 (6 bases). Germline-derived CDR1 and CDR2 are LGHDT and YNNKEL (reference sequence). Between the trimmed V and J ends, which lost 1 base and 4 bases, there was a span of 17 bases. The CDR3 is made up of 16 amino acids. CDR3 coding DNA: TGTGCCAGCAGCCAAGGGGGAGGCGGCTCCCCTTACGAGCAGTACTTC. Protein product: CASSQGGGGSPYEQYF.

This chain links TRBV9 with TRBJ1-1; D remains ambiguous. This CDR3 region has 14 residues. Trimming stripped 0 bases from V and 4 bases from J, with 10 bases between. Germline V CDR1 and CDR2: SGDLS, YYNGEE. CDR3 residues: CASSVGQPGTEAFF. The CDR3 region has the DNA TGTGCCAGCAGCGTAGGCCAGCCGGGCACTGAAGCTTTCTTT.

This clone came up a few times. V usage is TRBV27 and J usage is TRBJ1-1, with D perhaps matching TRBD1 (6 bases). Trimming left V 7 bases short and J 1 base short, with 10 bases between. CDR3 length: 13 residues. From germline, CDR1 is MNHEY and CDR2 SMNVEV (reference sequence). CDR3 in DNA: TGTGCCAGCATCCAACAGGGGAACACTGAAGCTTTCTTT. The encoded protein is CASIQQGNTEAFF.

This clone was picked up one time. The chain links TRBV20-1 to TRBJ2-7; TRBD1 aligns across 7 bases. Trimming cost V 3 bases and J 4 bases; bases outside gene matches: 15. Germline CDR1 and CDR2: DFQATT and SNEGSKA (reference sequence). The CDR3 sequence is 16 residues long. CDR3 region: CSASGAQGPPIYEQYF. The CDR3 bases are TGCAGTGCTAGTGGGGCACAGGGGCCCCCCATATACGAGCAGTACTTC.

The chain is built from TRBV27 and TRBJ2-3; D perhaps matches TRBD2 (5 bases). This CDR3 is built from 14 residues. Germline loops: CDR1 MNHEY, CDR2 SMNVEV (reference sequence). V was cut by 3 bases and J by 5 bases, with 12 bases left in between. The CDR3 loop reads CASSLRVSRDTQYF. The CDR3 coding sequence is TGTGCCAGCAGTTTGAGGGTGTCGCGAGATACGCAGTATTTT.

The CDR3 is CASSFYQGTRNEKLFF. CDR3 coding DNA: TGTGCCAGCAGTTTTTACCAGGGGACAAGGAATGAAAAACTGTTTTTT. The chain combines TRBV6-5 with TRBJ1-4; TRBD1 is a possible D gene (6 bases). This CDR3 has 16 residues. The V end was cut by 4 bases, the J end by 5 bases, with 17 bases between. In germline, CDR1 is MNHEY, CDR2 SVGAGI.

The rearrangement links TRBV6-6 to TRBJ1-1, with TRBD1 matching over 8 bases. Germline trimming cut 7 bases from V and 0 bases from J; bases unmatched to any gene: 7. The CDR3 runs to 15 residues. Germline V CDR1 and CDR2: MNHNY, SVGAGI (reference sequence). The CDR3 DNA reads as TGTGCCAGCACCAAGACAGGGGATATGAACACTGAAGCTTTCTTT. Its translation: CASTKTGDMNTEAFF.

V is TRBV9 and J is TRBJ1-1; the match to TRBD1 covers 8 bases. V lost 3 bases and J lost 2; bases outside the gene matches: 3. CDR1 is SGDLS, CDR2 YYNGEE, per germline. CDR3 size: 14 residues. In DNA, the CDR3 is TGTGCCAGCAGCGCCAGGGGGCCTAACACTGAAGCTTTCTTT. Amino acid sequence: CASSARGPNTEAFF.

This chain connects TRBV14 to TRBJ1-6, with D hard to call. The CDR3 has 13 amino acids. CDR1 SGHDN and CDR2 FVKESK come from the germline V gene. V lost 5 bases to trimming and J lost 7 bases, with 9 bases between them. The CDR3 reads CASSVSGNSPLHF. The DNA for the CDR3 is TGTGCCAGCAGCGTATCGGGGAATTCACCCCTCCACTTT.

The chain combines TRBV21-1 with TRBJ2-3; the table's D call TRBD2 went unverified against the DNA. TRBV21-1 constitutes a pseudogene. The CDR3 is made up of 19 amino acids. CDR3 coding DNA: TGTGCCAGCACCCTTAACGGGTCTAGCGCGAGGTTAGTCGGAAATACGCAGTATTTT. Protein: CASTLNGSSARLVGNTQYF.

V is TRBV9 and J is TRBJ2-2; D is uncertain. The CDR3 covers 14 residues. CDR1 is SGDLS and CDR2 is YYNGEE in the germline V gene. V dropped 3 bases and J dropped 6 bases, with 12 bases sitting between them. CDR3: CASSARLSAGELFF. In DNA, the CDR3 is TGTGCCAGCAGCGCCCGACTCAGCGCCGGGGAGCTGTTTTTT.